The present T cell receptor (beta chain) was sequenced within a study of identical twins. The study, taken as a whole, reports: Conclusions relied on cross-sectional statistical analysis, not following the same donors. Zero-insertion analyses were open to partial confounding by invariant MAIT and iNKT cells. Recombination models fit unrelated individuals' TCR alpha sharing but underestimated twins'.

Healthy Caucasian individuals made up all the donors. The V gene lost 3 bases and the J gene lost 4 bases, with 18 bases spanning the gap. Germline V gene sequence: CDR1 KGHDR, CDR2 SFDVKD. The CDR3 has 17 residues. In this sample, this clonotype turned up many times. Its antigen is unknown. TCRdb re-derived calls from the 5' RACE reads in MiXCR, one entry per CDR3 protein. Of hundreds of thousands of distinct CDR3 sequences listed, around 6% are singletons. The clonotype originates from a man aged 18 to 30 in good health. The sequencing input was naive T cells sorted from blood. The V gene is TRBV24-1, the J gene TRBJ2-1, with D perhaps matching TRBD2 (5 bases). The CDR3 sequence: CATSDPPRGDSYNEQFF. As DNA, the CDR3 is TGTGCCACCAGTGATCCCCCCCGGGGAGATTCTTACAATGAGCAGTTCTTC.